This T cell receptor beta chain appears in the sequencing data of a study of T-cell memory formation after mild COVID-19. Study background: Clusters were largely donor specific. Findings and caveats of the study: Clones that contracted clustered mainly in CM and EM if CD4+ and in EMRA if CD8+. Balance between CD4 and CD8 was seen in clones contracting day 15 to 85, and a CD4+ lean was seen in later expanders.

MiXCR was run by TCRdb on the 5' RACE reads, yielding one entry per CDR3 protein. The sample holds hundreds of thousands of distinct CDR3 sequences, approximately 20% seen once. V gave up 4 bases and J gave up 9 bases, with 19 bases separating them. The CDR3 sequence is 15 residues long. CDR1 is MNHEY, CDR2 SMNVEV, per germline (reference sequence). To note about this clonotype: The antigen is not known.

The receptor's source is an adult woman who had mild COVID-19 (a few samples of this study predate the infection). Cell type and time point are not known. Sequencing was carried out using PBMCs or a T cell subset sorted from them (not recorded which). V gene TRBV27 combines with J gene TRBJ1-3; D may be TRBD1 (5 bases). The CDR3 bases are TGTGCCAGCAGTTCCCGTGAGGGCCTGGGGGGCACCATATATTTT. It codes for CASSSREGLGGTIYF.